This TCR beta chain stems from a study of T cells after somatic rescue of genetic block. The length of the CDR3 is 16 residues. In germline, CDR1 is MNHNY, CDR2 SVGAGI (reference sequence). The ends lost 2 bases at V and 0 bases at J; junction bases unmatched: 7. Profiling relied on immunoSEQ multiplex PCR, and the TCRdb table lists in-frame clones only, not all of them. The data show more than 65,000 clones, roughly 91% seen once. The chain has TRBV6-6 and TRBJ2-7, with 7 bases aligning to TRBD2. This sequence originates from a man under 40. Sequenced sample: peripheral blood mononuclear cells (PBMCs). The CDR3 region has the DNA TGTGCCAGCAGTTACAACGGCGGGAGAGTCTCCTACGAGCAGTACTTC. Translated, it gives CASSYNGGRVSYEQYF.